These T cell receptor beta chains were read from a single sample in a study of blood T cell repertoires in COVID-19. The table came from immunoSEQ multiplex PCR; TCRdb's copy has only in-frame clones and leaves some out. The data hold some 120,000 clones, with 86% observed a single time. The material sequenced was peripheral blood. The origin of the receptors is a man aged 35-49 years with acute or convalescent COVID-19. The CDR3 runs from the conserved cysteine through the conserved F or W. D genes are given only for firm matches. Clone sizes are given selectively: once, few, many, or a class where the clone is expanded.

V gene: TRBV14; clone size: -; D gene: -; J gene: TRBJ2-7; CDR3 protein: CASSQEEAGYEQYF
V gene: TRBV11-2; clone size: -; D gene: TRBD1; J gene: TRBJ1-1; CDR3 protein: CASSLTAPGTGITEAFF
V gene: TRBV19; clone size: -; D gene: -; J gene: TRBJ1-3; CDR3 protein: CASSMVGGGNTIYF
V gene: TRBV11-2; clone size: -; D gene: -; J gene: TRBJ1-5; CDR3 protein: CASSLQGGQPQHF
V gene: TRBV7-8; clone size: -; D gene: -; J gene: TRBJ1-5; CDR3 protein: CASSSQGAGVNSNQPQHF
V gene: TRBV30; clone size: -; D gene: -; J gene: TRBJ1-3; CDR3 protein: CAWRAGRGNTIYF
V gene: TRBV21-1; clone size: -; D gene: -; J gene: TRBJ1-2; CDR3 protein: CASTEGQGMFYGYTF
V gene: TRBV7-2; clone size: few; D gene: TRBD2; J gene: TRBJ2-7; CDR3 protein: CASSYSGDEQYF
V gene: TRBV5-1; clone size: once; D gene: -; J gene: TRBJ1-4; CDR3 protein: CASSLRQSNEKLFF
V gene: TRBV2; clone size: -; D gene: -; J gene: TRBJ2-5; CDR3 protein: CASSDHSEPEETQYF
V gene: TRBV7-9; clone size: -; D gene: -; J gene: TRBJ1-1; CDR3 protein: CASSADTYNTEAFF
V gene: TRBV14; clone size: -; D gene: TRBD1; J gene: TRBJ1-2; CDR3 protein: CASSQDRGQGGYTF
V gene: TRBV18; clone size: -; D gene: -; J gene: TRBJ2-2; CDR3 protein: CASSPPYLYGQPLTGELFF
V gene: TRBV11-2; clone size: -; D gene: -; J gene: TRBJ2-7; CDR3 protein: CATRGGNNEQYF
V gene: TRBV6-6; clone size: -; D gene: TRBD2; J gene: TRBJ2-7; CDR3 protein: CASTSAGDGGEQYF
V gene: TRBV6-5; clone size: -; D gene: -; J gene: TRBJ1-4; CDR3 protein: CASSYSRSATNEKLFF
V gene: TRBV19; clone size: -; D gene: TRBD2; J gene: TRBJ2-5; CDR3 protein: CASSIGGVEETQYF
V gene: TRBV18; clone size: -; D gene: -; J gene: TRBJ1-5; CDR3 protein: CASSPPGQPQHF
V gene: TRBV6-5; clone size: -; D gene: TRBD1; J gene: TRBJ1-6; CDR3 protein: CATAGGTGHSPLHF
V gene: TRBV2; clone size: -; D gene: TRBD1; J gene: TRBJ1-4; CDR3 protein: CASSSDRGLANEKLFF
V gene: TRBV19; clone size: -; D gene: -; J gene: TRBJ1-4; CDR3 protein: CASSMGGDSIEKLFF
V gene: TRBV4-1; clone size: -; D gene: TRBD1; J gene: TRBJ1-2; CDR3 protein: CASSQADRDNYGYTF
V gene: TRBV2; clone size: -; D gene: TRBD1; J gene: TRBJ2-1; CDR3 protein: CASSEVQGLGNEQFF
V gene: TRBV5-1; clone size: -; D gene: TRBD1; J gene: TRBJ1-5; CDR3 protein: CASSRDSLNQPQHF
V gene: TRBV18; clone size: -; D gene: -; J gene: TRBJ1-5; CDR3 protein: CASSPLPGKPQHF
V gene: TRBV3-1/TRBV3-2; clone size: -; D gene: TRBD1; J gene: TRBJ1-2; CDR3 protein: CASSRQGNYGYTF
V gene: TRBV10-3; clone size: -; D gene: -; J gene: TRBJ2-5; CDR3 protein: CAITPSEIGETQYF
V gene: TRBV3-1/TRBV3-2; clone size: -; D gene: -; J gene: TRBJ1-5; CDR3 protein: CASSQDSNNQPQHF
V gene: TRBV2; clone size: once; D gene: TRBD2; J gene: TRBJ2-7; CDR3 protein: CASRPVSGVHYEQYF
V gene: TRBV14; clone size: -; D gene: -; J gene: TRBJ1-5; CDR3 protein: CASSPTSVSNQPQHF
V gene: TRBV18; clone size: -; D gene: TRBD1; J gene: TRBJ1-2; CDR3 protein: CASSQSTGGYGYTF
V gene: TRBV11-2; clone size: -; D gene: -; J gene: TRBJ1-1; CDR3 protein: CASSLARMNTEAFF
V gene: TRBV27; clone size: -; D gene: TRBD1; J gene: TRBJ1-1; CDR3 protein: CASSRTGRDTEAFF
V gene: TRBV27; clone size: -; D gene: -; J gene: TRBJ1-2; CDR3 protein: CASSLGIRKGYTF
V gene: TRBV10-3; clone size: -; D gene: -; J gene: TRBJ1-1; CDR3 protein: CATSVTTNTEAFF
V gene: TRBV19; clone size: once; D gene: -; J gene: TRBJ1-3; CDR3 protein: CASSPAWGAGNTIYF
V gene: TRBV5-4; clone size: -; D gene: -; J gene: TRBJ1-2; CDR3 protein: CASSLDILANYGYTF
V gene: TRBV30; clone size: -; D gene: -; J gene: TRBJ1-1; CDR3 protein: CAWSVHGDTEAFF
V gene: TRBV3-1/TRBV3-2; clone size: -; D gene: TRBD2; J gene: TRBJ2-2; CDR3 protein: CASSQEGAGVNTGELFF
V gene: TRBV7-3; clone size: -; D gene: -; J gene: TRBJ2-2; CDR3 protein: CASSSRDSQELFF
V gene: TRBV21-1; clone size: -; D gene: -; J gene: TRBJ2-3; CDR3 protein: CASSDRTRQIHTDTQYF
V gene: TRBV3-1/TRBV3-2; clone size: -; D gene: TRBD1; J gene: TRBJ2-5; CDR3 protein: CASSQVRQGTQYF
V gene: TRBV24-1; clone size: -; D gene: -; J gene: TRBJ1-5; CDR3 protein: CATNQGNQPQHF
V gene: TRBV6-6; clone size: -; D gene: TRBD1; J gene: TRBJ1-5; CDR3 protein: CASSLRDRTHSNQPQHF
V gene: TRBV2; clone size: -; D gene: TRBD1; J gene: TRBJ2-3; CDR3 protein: CASSEAGQLSTDTQYF
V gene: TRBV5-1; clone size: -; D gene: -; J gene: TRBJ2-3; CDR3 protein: CASSRPASAFSTDTQYF
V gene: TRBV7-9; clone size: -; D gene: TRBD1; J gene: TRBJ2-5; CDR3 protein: CASRPPGGIETQYF
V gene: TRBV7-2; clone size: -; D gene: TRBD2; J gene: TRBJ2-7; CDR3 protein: CATPGLAGDEQYF